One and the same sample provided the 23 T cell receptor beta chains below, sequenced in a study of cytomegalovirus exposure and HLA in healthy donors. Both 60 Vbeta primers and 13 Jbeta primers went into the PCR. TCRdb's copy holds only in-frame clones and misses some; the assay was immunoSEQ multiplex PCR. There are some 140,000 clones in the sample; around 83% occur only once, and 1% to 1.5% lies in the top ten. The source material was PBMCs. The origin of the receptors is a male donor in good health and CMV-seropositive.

CDR3 protein: CASSLVGASGGQETQYF. The CDR3 nucleotides are TGCGCCAGCAGCTTGGTGGGGGCTAGCGGGGGTCAAGAGACCCAGTACTTC. This chain joins TRBV5-1 and TRBJ2-5, with TRBD2 matching over 10 bases. J gave up 2 bases and V 0 bases, and 7 bases lay outside the gene matches. The CDR3 is made up of 17 amino acids. CDR1 SGHRS and CDR2 YFSETQ come from the germline V gene.

CDR3 protein: CASSLGGPYRDYNEQFF. CDR3 bases: TGTGCCAGCAGCTTAGGGGGGCCGTACAGGGACTACAATGAGCAGTTCTTC. V is TRBV7-9 and J is TRBJ2-1; perhaps TRBD1 as D (6 bases). This CDR3 has 17 residues. Germline V CDR1 and CDR2: SEHNR, FQNEAQ (reference sequence). Trimming stripped 1 base from V and 3 bases from J, with 16 bases between.

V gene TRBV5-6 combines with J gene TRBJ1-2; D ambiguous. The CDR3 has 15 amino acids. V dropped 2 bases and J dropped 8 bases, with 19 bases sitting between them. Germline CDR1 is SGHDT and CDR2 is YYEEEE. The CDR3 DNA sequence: TGTGCCAGCAGCTTCATCCGGGGAGGCCGTGACGGCTACACCTTC. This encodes CASSFIRGGRDGYTF.

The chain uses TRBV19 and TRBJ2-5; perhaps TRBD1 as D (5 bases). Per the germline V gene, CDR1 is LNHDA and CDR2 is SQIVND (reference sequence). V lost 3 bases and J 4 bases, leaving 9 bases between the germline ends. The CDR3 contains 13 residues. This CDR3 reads CASSIAGSETQYF. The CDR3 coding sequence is TGTGCCAGTAGTATCGCAGGGTCAGAGACCCAGTACTTC.

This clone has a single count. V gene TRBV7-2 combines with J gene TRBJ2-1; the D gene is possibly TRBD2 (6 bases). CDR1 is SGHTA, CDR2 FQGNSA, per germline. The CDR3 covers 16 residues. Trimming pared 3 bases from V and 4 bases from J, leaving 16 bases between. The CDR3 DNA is TGTGCCAGCAGCTTGGAGGGGCGGGAACAATACAATGAGCAGTTCTTC. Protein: CASSLEGREQYNEQFF.

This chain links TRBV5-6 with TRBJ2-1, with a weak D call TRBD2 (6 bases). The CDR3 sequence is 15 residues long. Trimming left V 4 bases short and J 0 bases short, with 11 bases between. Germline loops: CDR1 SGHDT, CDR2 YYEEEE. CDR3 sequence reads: CASSRGFSSYNEQFF. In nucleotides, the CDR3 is TGTGCCAGCAGCCGGGGGTTTAGCTCCTACAATGAGCAGTTCTTC.

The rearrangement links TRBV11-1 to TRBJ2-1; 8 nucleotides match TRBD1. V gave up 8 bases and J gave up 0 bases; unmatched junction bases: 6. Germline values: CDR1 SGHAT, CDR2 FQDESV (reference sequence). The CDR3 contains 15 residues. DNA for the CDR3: TGTGCCAGCGCAAGACAGGGGAGCTCCTACAATGAGCAGTTCTTC. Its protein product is CASARQGSSYNEQFF. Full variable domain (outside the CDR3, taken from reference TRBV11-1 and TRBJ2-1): EAEVAQSPRYKITEKSQAVAFWCDPISGHATLYWYRQILGQGPELLVQFQDESVVDDSQLPKDRFSAERLKGVDSTLKIQPAELGDSAMYLCASARQGSSYNEQFFGPGTRLTVL.

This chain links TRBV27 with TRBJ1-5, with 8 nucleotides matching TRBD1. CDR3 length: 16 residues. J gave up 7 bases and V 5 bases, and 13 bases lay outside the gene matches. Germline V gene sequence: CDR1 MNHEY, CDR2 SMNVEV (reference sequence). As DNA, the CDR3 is TGTGCCAGCAGTCCCTCTCAGGGGGCGGGAGACCAGCCCCAGCATTTT. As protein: CASSPSQGAGDQPQHF.

The CDR3 nucleotides are TGTGCCAGCACCGAGACAGGGTACACCGGGGAGCTGTTTTTT. It yields the protein CASTETGYTGELFF. J is TRBJ2-2 and V is TRBV6-5, with 7 bases aligning to TRBD1. V trimming: 7 bases; J trimming: 3 bases; junction bases outside the gene matches: 5. The CDR3 length is 14 residues. Germline V gives CDR1 MNHEY, CDR2 SVGAGI.

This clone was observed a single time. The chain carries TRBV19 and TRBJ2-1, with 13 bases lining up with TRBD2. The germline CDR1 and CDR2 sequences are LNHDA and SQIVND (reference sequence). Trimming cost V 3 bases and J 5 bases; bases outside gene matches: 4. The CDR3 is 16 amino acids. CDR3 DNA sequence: TGTGCCAGTAGTATCTGGACTAGCGGGAGTGACAATGAGCAGTTCTTC. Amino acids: CASSIWTSGSDNEQFF.

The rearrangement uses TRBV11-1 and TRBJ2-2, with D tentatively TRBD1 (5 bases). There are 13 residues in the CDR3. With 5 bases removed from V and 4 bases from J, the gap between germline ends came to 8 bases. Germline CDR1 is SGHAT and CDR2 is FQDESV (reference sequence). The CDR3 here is CASSIQGTGELFF. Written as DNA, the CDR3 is TGTGCCAGCAGCATCCAGGGCACCGGGGAGCTGTTTTTT. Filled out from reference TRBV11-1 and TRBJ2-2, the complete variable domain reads EAEVAQSPRYKITEKSQAVAFWCDPISGHATLYWYRQILGQGPELLVQFQDESVVDDSQLPKDRFSAERLKGVDSTLKIQPAELGDSAMYLCASSIQGTGELFFGEGSRLTVL.

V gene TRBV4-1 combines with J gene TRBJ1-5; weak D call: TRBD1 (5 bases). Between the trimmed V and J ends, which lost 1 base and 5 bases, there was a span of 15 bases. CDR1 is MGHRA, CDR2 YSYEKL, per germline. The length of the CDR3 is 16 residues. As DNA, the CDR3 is TGCGCCAGCAGCCAAGGGGAGGGCTGGGGCCATCAGCCCCAGCATTTT. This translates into CASSQGEGWGHQPQHF.

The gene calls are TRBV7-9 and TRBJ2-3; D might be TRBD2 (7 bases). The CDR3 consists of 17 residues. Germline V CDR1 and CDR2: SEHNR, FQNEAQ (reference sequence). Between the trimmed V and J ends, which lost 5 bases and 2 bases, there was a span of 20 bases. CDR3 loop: CASSPRLTGGHTDTQYF. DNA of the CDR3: TGTGCCAGCAGCCCACGTCTAACGGGGGGACACACAGATACGCAGTATTTT. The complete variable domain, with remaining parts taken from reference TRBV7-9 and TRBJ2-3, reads DTGVSQNPRHKITKRGQNVTFRCDPISEHNRLYWYRQTLGQGPEFLTYFQNEAQLEKSRLLSDRFSAERPKGSFSTLEIQRTEQGDSAMYLCASSPRLTGGHTDTQYFGPGTRLTVL.

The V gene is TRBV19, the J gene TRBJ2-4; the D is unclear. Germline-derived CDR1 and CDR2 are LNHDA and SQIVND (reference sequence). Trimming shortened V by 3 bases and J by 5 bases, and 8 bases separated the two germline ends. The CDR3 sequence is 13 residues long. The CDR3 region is CASSMNRQNIQYF. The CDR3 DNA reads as TGTGCCAGTAGTATGAACAGACAAAACATTCAGTACTTC.

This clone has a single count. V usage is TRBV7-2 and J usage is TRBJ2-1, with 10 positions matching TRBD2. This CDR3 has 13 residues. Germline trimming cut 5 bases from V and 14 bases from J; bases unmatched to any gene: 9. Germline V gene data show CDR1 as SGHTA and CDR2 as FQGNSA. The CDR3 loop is CASSPGTSVAEFF. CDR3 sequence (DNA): TGTGCCAGCAGCCCGGGGACTAGCGTGGCAGAGTTCTTC.

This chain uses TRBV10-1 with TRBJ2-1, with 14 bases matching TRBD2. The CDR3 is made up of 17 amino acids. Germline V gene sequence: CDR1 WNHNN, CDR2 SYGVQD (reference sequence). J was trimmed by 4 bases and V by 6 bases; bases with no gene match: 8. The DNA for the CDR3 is TGCGCCAGCAGGGCCGGGACTAGCGGGAGAAGGTACAATGAGCAGTTCTTC. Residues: CASRAGTSGRRYNEQFF.

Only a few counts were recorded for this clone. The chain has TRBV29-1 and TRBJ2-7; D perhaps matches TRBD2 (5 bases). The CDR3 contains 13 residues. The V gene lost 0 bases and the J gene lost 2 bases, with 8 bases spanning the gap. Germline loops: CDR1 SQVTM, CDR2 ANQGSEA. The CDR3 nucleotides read TGCAGCGTTGAAGATGGGAGTACCTACGAGCAGTACTTC. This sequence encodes CSVEDGSTYEQYF.

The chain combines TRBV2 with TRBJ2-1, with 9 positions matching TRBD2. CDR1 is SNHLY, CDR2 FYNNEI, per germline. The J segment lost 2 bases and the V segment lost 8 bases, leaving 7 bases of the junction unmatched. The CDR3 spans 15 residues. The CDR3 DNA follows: TGTGCCAGCCTTAGCGGGAGCGGTGCCTACAATGAGCAGTTCTTC. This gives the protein CASLSGSGAYNEQFF.

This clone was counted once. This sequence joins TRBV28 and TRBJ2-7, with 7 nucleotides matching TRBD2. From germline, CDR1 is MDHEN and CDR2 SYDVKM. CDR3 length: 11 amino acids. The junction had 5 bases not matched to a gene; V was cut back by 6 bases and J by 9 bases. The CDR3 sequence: CASSGGGGQYF. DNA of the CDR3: TGTGCCAGCAGCGGCGGGGGAGGGCAGTACTTC.

Written as DNA, the CDR3 is TGTGCCAGCAGTTACGGACAGGGGCCTGGCTACACCTTC. Residues: CASSYGQGPGYTF. The V gene is TRBV6-5, the J gene TRBJ1-2; 9 bases align to TRBD1. Trimming took 2 bases from V and 7 from J; bases not matched to a gene: 2. Germline assignment: CDR1 MNHEY and CDR2 SVGAGI. CDR3 length equals 13 residues.

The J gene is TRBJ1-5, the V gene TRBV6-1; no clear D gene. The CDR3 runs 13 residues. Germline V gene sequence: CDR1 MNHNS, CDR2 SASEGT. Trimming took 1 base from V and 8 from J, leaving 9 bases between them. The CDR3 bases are TGTGCCAGCAGTGAAGAAACCCCGGAGCCCCAGCATTTT. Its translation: CASSEETPEPQHF.

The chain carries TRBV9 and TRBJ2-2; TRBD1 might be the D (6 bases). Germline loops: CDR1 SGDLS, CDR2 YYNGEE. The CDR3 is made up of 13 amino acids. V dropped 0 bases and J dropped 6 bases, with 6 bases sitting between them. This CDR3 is CASSVGGPGELFF. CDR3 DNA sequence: TGTGCCAGCAGCGTAGGGGGGCCCGGGGAGCTGTTTTTT.

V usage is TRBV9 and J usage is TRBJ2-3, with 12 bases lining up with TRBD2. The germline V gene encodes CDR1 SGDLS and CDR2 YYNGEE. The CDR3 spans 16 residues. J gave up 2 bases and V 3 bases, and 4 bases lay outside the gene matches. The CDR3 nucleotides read TGTGCCAGCAGCGACGGACTAGCGGGAAACACAGATACGCAGTATTTT. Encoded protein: CASSDGLAGNTDTQYF.